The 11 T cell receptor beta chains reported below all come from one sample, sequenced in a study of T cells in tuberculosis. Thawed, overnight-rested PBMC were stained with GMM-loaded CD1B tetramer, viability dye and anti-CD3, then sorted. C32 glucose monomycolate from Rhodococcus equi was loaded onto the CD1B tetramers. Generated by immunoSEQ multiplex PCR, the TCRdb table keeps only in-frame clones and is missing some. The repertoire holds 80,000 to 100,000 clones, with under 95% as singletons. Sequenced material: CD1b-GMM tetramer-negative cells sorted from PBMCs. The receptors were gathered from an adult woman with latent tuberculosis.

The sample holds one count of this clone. CDR3 region: CASTTTTSGVRNEQFF. The CDR3 DNA sequence: TGTGCCAGCACCACTACGACTAGCGGGGTTCGCAATGAGCAGTTCTTC. The chain combines TRBV14 with TRBJ2-1; 11 bases align to TRBD2. V shed 7 bases, J shed 6 bases, and the junction held 11 bases outside the gene matches. This CDR3 is built from 16 residues. Germline CDR1 SGHDN, CDR2 FVKESK.

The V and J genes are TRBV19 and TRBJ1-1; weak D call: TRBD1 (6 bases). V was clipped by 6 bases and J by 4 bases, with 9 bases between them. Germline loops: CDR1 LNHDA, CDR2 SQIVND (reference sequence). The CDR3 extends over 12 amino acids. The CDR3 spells CASRQGLTEAFF. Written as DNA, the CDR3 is TGTGCCAGTAGACAGGGTCTCACTGAAGCTTTCTTT.

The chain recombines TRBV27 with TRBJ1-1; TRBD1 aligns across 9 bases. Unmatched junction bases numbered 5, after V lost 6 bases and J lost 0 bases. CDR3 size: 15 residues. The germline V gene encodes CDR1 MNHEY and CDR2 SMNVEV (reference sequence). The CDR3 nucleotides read TGTGCCAGCAGACGACAGGGGGTCATGAACACTGAAGCTTTCTTT. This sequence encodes CASRRQGVMNTEAFF.

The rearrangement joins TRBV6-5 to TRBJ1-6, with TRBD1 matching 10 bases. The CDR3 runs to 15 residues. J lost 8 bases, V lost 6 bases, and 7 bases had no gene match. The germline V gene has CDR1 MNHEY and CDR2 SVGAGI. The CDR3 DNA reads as TGTGCCAGCAGGGGTACGGGGACAGGGGATTCACCCCTCCACTTT. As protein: CASRGTGTGDSPLHF.

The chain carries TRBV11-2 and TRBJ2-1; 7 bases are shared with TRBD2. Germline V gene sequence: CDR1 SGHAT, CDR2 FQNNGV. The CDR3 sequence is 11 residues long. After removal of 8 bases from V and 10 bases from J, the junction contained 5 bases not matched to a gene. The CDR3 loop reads CASGSGGEQFF. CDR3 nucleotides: TGTGCCAGCGGATCCGGGGGGGAGCAGTTCTTC.

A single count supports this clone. Written as DNA, the CDR3 is TGTGCCAGCAGTGGACTAGCGGGGGTTGATGAGCAGTTCTTC. Translation: CASSGLAGVDEQFF. The V and J genes are TRBV27 and TRBJ2-1, with 13 bases identical to TRBD2. The germline gives CDR1 MNHEY, CDR2 SMNVEV (reference sequence). The length of the CDR3 is 14 residues. After removal of 5 bases from V and 8 bases from J, the junction contained 3 bases not matched to a gene.

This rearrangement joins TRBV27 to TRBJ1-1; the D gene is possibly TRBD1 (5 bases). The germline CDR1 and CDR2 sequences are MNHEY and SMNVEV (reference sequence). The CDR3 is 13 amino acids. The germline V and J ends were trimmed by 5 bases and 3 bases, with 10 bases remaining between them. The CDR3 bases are TGTGCCAGCAGTCAACAGGAGTACACTGAAGCTTTCTTT. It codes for CASSQQEYTEAFF.

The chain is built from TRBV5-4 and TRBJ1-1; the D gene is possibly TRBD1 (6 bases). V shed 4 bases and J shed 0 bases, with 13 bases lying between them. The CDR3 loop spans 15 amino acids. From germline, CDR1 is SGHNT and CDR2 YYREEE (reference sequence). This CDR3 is CASSPPTGMNTEAFF. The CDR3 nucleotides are TGTGCCAGCAGCCCCCCGACAGGAATGAACACTGAAGCTTTCTTT.

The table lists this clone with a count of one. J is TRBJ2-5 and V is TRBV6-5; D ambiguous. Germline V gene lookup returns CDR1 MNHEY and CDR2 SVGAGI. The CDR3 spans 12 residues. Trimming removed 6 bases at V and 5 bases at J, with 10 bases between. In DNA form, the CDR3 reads TGTGCCAGCAGGGGCACTGGGGAGACCCAGTACTTC. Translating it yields CASRGTGETQYF.

The CDR3 nucleotides read TGTGCCAGCAGCCGCCTGGGGGCCTTGGGGGAAAAACTGTTTTTT. As protein: CASSRLGALGEKLFF. The rearrangement joins TRBV7-2 to TRBJ1-4, with D perhaps TRBD1 (6 bases). Germline CDR1 SGHTA, CDR2 FQGNSA. CDR3 length: 15 residues. Trimming removed 5 bases at V and 8 bases at J, with 18 bases between.

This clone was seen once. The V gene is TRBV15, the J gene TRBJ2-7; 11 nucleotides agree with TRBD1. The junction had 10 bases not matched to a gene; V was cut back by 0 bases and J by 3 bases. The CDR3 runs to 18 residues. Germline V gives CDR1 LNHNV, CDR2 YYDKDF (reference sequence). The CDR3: CATSRDPLWTGGNYEQYF. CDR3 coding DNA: TGTGCCACCAGCAGAGATCCCCTTTGGACAGGGGGCAACTACGAGCAGTACTTC.